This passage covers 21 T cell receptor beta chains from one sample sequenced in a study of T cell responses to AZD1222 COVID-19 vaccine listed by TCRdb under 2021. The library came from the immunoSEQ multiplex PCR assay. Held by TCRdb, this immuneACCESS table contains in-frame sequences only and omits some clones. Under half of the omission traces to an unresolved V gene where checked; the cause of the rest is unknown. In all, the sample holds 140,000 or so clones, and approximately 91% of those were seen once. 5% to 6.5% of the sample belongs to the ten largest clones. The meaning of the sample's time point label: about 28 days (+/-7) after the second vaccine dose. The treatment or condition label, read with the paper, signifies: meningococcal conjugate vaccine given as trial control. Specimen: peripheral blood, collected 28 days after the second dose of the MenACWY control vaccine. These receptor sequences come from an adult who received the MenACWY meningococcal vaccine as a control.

As DNA, the CDR3 is TGTGCCAGCAGCTTAGCTGGACAGGGGTATGTGTCATCACCCCTCCACTTT. Protein sequence: CASSLAGQGYVSSPLHF. The V call is TRBV7-9, the J call TRBJ1-6, with TRBD1 matching 9 bases. After removal of 0 bases from V and 10 bases from J, the junction contained 10 bases not matched to a gene. This CDR3 region has 17 residues. Germline-derived CDR1 and CDR2 are SEHNR and FQNEAQ (reference sequence).

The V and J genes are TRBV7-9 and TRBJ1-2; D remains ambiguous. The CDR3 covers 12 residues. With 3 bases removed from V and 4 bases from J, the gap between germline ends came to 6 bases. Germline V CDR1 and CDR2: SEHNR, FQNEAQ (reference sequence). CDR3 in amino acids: CASSFNSYGYTF. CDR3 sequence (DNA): TGTGCCAGCAGCTTCAACAGCTATGGCTACACCTTC.

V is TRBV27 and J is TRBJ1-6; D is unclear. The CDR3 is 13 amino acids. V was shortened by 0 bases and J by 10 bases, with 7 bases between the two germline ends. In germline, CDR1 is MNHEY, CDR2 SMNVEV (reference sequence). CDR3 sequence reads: CASSLSPYSPLHF. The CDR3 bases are TGTGCCAGCAGTTTATCTCCTTACTCACCCCTCCACTTT.

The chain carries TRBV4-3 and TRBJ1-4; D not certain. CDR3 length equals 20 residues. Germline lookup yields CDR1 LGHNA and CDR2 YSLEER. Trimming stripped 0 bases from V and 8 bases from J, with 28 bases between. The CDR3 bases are TGCGCCAGCAGCCAAGAGGTGGTTAGGCTGATTCAGACCGGCCGGGAAAAACTGTTTTTT. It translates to CASSQEVVRLIQTGREKLFF.

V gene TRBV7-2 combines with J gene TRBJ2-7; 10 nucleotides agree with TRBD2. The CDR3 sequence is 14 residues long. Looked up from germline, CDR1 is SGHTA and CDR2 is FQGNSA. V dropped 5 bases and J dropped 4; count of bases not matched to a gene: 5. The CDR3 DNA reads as TGTGCCAGCAGCCGCGGACTAGCGGAATACGAGCAGTACTTC. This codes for CASSRGLAEYEQYF.

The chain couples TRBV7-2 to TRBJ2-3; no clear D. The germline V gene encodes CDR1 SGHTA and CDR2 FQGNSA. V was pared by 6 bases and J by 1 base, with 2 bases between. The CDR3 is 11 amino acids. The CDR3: CASSRTDTQYF. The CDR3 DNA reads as TGTGCCAGCAGTCGCACAGATACGCAGTATTTT.

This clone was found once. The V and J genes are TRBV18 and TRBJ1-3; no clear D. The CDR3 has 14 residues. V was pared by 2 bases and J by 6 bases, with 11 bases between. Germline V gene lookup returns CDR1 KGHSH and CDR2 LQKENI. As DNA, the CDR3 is TGTGCCAGCTCACCAGGACTAGGAGAAAACACCATATATTTT. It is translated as CASSPGLGENTIYF.

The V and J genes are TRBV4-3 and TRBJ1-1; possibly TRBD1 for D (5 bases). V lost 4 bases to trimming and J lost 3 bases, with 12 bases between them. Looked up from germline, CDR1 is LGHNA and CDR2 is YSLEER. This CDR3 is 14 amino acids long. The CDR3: CASSPRVGDTEAFF. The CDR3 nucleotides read TGCGCCAGCAGCCCCCGAGTAGGGGACACTGAAGCTTTCTTT.

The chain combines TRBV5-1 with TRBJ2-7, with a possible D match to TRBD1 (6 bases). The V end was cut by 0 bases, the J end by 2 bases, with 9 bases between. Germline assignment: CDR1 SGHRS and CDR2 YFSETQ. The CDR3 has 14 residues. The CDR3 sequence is CASSLGDTTYEQYF. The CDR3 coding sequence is TGCGCCAGCAGCTTGGGGGACACCACCTACGAGCAGTACTTC.

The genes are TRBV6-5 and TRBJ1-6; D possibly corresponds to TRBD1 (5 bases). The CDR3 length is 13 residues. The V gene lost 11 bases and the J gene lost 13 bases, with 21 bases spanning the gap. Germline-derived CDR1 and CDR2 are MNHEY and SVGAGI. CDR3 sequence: CAVDSREGWPLHF. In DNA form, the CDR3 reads TGTGCCGTCGACAGTAGGGAAGGTTGGCCCCTCCACTTT.

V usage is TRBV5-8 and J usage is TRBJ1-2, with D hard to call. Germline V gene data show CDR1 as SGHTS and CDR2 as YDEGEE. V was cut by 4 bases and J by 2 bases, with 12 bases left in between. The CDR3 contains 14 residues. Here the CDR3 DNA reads TGTGCCAGCAGCGGTTGGCGGGCGAACTATGGCTACACCTTC. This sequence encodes CASSGWRANYGYTF. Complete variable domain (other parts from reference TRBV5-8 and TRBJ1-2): EAGVTQSPTHLIKTRGQQATLRCSPISGHTSVYWYQQALGLGLQFLLWYDEGEERNRGNFPPRFSGRQFPNYSSELNVNALELEDSALYLCASSGWRANYGYTFGSGTRLTVV.

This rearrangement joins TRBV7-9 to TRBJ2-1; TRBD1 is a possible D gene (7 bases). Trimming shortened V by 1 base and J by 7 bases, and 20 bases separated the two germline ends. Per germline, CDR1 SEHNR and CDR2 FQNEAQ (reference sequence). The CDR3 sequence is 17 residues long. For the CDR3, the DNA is TGTGCCAGCAGCTTAGACAGGGGTCGGGGGCTTAGGAATGAGCAGTTCTTC. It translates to CASSLDRGRGLRNEQFF. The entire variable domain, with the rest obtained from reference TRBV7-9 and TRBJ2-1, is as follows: DTGVSQNPRHKITKRGQNVTFRCDPISEHNRLYWYRQTLGQGPEFLTYFQNEAQLEKSRLLSDRFSAERPKGSFSTLEIQRTEQGDSAMYLCASSLDRGRGLRNEQFFGPGTRLTVL.

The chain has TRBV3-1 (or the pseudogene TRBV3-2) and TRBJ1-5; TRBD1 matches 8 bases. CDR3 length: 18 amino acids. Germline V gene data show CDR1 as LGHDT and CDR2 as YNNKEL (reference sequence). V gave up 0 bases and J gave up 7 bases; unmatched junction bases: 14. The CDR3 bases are TGTGCCAGCAGCCAAGACACATTGACAGGGGACGCGGAACAGCCCCAGCATTTT. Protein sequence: CASSQDTLTGDAEQPQHF.

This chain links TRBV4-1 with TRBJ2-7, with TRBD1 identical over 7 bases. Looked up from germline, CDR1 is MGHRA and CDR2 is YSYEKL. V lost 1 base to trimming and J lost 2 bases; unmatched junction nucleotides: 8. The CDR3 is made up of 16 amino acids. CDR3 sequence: CASSQGFSQGAYEQYF. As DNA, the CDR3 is TGCGCCAGCAGCCAAGGATTTTCCCAGGGGGCCTACGAGCAGTACTTC.

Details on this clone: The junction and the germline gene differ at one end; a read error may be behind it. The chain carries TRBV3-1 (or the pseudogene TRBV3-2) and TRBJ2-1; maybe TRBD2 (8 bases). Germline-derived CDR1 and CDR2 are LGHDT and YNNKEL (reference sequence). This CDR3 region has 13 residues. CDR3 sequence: CASSQVHREGAIF. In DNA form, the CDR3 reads TGTGCCAGCAGCCAAGTTCATCGGGAGGGGGCGATCTTC.

The CDR3 coding sequence is TGTGCCAGCAGTCTGAAACGACAGGGAGACTATGGCTACACCTTC. Protein product: CASSLKRQGDYGYTF. This chain uses TRBV2 with TRBJ1-2; the match to TRBD1 covers 7 bases. The CDR3 runs 15 residues. After removal of 5 bases from V and 3 bases from J, the junction contained 9 bases not matched to a gene. Germline loops: CDR1 SNHLY, CDR2 FYNNEI.

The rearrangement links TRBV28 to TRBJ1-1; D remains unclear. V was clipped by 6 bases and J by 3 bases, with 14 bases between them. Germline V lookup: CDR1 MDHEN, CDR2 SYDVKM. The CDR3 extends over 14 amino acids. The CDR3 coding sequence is TGTGCCAGCAGGTCACCACTAGAGGACACTGAAGCTTTCTTT. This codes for CASRSPLEDTEAFF.

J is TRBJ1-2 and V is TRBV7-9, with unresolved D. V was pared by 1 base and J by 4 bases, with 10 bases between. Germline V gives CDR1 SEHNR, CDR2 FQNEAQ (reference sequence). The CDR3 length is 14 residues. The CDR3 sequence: CASSLDLGPYGYTF. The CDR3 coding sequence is TGTGCCAGCAGCTTAGATCTGGGCCCCTATGGCTACACCTTC.

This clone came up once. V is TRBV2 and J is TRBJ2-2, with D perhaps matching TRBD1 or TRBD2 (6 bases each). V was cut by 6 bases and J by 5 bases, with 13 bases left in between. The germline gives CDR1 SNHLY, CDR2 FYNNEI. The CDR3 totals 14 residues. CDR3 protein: CASRLGGGTGELFF. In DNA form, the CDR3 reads TGTGCCAGCAGGCTAGGGGGAGGAACCGGGGAGCTGTTTTTT.

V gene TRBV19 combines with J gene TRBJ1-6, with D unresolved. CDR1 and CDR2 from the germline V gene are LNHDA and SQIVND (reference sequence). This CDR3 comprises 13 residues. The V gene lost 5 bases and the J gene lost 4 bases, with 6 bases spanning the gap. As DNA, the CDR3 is TGTGCCAGTAGTGCCGATTATAATTCACCCCTCCACTTT. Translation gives CASSADYNSPLHF.

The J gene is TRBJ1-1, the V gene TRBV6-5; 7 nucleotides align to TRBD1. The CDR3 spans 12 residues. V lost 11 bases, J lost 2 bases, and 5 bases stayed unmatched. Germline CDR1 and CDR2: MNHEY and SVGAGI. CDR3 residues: CASQGVNTEAFF. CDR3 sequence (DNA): TGTGCCTCCCAGGGGGTAAACACTGAAGCTTTCTTT.